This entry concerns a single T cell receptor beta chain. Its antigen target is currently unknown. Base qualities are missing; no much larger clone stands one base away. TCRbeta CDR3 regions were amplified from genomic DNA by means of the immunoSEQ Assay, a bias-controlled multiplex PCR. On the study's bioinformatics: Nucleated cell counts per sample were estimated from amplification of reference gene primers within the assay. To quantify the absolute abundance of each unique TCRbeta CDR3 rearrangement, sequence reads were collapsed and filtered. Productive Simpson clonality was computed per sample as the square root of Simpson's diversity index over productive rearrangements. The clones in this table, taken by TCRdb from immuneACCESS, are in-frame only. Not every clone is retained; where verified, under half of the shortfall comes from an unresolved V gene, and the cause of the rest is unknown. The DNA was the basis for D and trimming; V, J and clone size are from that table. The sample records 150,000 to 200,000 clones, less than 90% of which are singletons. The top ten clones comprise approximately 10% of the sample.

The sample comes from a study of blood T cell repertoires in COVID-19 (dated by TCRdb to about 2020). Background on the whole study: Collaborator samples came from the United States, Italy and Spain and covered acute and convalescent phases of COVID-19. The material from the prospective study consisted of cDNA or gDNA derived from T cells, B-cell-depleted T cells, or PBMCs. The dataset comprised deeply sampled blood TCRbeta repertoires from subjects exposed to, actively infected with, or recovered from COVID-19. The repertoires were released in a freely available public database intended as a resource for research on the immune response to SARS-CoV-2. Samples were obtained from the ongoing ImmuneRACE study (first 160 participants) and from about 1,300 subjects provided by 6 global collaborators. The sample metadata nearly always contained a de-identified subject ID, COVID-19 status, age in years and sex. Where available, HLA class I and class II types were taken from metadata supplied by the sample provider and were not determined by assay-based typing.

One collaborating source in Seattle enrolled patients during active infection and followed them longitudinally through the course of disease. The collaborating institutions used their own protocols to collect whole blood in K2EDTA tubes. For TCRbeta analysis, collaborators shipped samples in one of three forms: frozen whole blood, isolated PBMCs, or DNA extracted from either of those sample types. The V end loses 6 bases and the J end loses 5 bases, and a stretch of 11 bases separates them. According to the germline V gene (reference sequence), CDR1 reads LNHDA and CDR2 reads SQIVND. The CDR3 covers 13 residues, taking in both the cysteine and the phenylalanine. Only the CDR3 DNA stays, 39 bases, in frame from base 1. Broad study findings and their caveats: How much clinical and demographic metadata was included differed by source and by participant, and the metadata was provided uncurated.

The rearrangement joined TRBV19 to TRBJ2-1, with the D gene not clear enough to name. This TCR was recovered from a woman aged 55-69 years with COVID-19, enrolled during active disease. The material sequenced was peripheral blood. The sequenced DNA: TGTGCCAGTAGACGACTTCCCAACAATGAGCAGTTCTTC. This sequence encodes CASRRLPNNEQFF.